This is a list of T cell receptor beta chains from one sample in a study of beta chain features in type 1 diabetes. The assay was immunoSEQ multiplex PCR, and TCRdb's table has in-frame clones only and misses some. Among over 600,000 clones listed, roughly 12% were seen once. The sequenced material came from naive CD4+ T cells from blood. Every receptor here comes from a young man with type 1 diabetes. Both conserved end residues are part of each CDR3. D genes are given only for firm matches. The listing skips clone size in some rows; elsewhere it reads once, few, many or a size class.

CDR3 DNA	CDR3 protein	V gene	J gene	clone size	D gene
TGTGCCAGCAGCTTGGACCCGACAGGGCCCGAGCAGTACTTC	CASSLDPTGPEQYF	TRBV5-6	TRBJ2-7	-	TRBD1
TGTGCCAGCTCGGTAGCGGGGGACCGCACAGATACGCAGTATTTT	CASSVAGDRTDTQYF	TRBV6-5	TRBJ2-3	-	TRBD2
TGTGCCAGCAGCTACGGACAGGTGGGCGAGCAGTACTTC	CASSYGQVGEQYF	TRBV7-2	TRBJ2-7	few	TRBD1
TGTGCCAGCTCACCAAGGACAGGGGGAAGCAATCAGCCCCAGCATTTT	CASSPRTGGSNQPQHF	TRBV18	TRBJ1-5	few	TRBD1
TGTGCCAGCCTCCACCCGGCGGGGGGGCACGGTGAGCAGTTCTTC	CASLHPAGGHGEQFF	TRBV28	TRBJ2-1	-	TRBD2
TGTGCCAGTAATCCCAGGGGTAGCAATCAGCCCCAGCATTTT	CASNPRGSNQPQHF	TRBV19	TRBJ1-5	-	-
TGTGCCAGCAGCCAGATCGGGAGCACAGATACGCAGTATTTT	CASSQIGSTDTQYF	TRBV14	TRBJ2-3	-	-
TGTGCCACCAGCAAAATTGGAGGGGCGGCCGGGGAGCTGTTTTTT	CATSKIGGAAGELFF	TRBV15	TRBJ2-2	few	-
TGCGCCAGCAGCCAAAGCTTCGGCGGGGGTACAGATACGCAGTATTTT	CASSQSFGGGTDTQYF	TRBV4-3	TRBJ2-3	-	TRBD2
TGTGCCAGCAGCGTAGACACCACAGGTTACGAGCAGTACTTC	CASSVDTTGYEQYF	TRBV9	TRBJ2-7	few	-
TGTGCCAGTAGTTACGGCGCGCCGATGAACACTGAAGCTTTCTTT	CASSYGAPMNTEAFF	TRBV19	TRBJ1-1	-	-
TGTGCCAGCAGCCAAGTTAAGCCTGCTAGCACAGATACGCAGTATTTT	CASSQVKPASTDTQYF	TRBV4-2	TRBJ2-3	-	-
TGTGCCAGCAGCCTCCAGGGGAACTATGGCTACACCTTC	CASSLQGNYGYTF	TRBV7-9	TRBJ1-2	few	-
TGTGCCAGCAGCTTAGATTCGGGCAGGTTCGCCATGGGGGAGCTGTTTTTT	CASSLDSGRFAMGELFF	TRBV7-2	TRBJ2-2	-	-
TGTGCCAGCAGCCCCACCGGGACAGGGATCTACGAGCAGTACTTC	CASSPTGTGIYEQYF	TRBV5-6	TRBJ2-7	-	TRBD1
TGTGCCTGGAGTGTCCCCGGAGTAGGGGTTAATCAGCCCCAGCATTTT	CAWSVPGVGVNQPQHF	TRBV30	TRBJ1-5	-	-
TGTGCCAGCAGTTACTTAGGCGCCGGGGAGCTGTTTTTT	CASSYLGAGELFF	TRBV27	TRBJ2-2	few	-
TGTGCCAGCAGAGGGGGACAGGGTAATCTAGACACTGAAGCTTTCTTT	CASRGGQGNLDTEAFF	TRBV7-3	TRBJ1-1	-	TRBD1
TGTGCCAGCAGTCCTGGGGCCCCCTATGGCTACACCTTC	CASSPGAPYGYTF	TRBV6-5	TRBJ1-2	few	-
TGTGCCAGCAAGGACGGAACCTACGAGCAGTACTTC	CASKDGTYEQYF	TRBV2	TRBJ2-7	few	-
TGTGCCAGCAGCGTAGGGGGGATTACCGGCGATACGCAGTATTTT	CASSVGGITGDTQYF	TRBV9	TRBJ2-3	few	-
TGCGCCAGCAGCTTGTACCCCCCAGGCGGTGGCGAGCAGTACTTC	CASSLYPPGGGEQYF	TRBV5-1	TRBJ2-7	-	-
TGTGCCAGCAGCTTCCCAGGGAGGAAGAACACTGAAGCTTTCTTT	CASSFPGRKNTEAFF	TRBV7-8	TRBJ1-1	few	-
TGTGCCAGCACTTGGTCCGGCGAGGATACGCAGTATTTT	CASTWSGEDTQYF	TRBV27	TRBJ2-3	few	-
TGTGCCAGCAGCCGGGTATCTGGGACAGCCTCCTACGAGCAGTACTTC	CASSRVSGTASYEQYF	TRBV7-2	TRBJ2-7	-	TRBD1
TGTGCCAGCAGTGAATATCGGGGTGGAAACTATGGCTACACCTTC	CASSEYRGGNYGYTF	TRBV25-1	TRBJ1-2	few	-